Here is one TCR beta chain with its context. These data come from a study of T cell changes during pregnancy in multiple sclerosis. V gave up 6 bases and J gave up 4 bases; unmatched junction bases: 8. Germline V CDR1 and CDR2: SEHNR, FQNEAQ (reference sequence). This CDR3 comprises 15 residues. Profiled with immunoSEQ multiplex PCR; TCRdb holds only in-frame clones, not every one. The sample records about 61,000 clones, nearly 95% being singletons. This sequence originates from a female donor with multiple sclerosis, enrolled in a pregnancy study. The specimen comprised CD8+ T cells from peripheral blood mononuclear cells, sampled in the third trimester of pregnancy. The rearrangement uses TRBV7-9 and TRBJ2-2; 7 nucleotides agree with TRBD2. The CDR3, as DNA: TGTGCCAGCAGGCCAGCGGGAATAGGCACCGGGGAGCTGTTTTTT. Residues: CASRPAGIGTGELFF.